Each of the 2 T cell receptor beta chains below was sequenced from the same sample in a study of beta chain features in type 1 diabetes. Reverse transcribing all isolated RNA meant expressed TCRB transcripts were sequenced. TCRdb's copy holds only in-frame clones and misses some; the assay was immunoSEQ multiplex PCR. Among about 330,000 clones listed, approximately 10% were seen once. What was sequenced was naive CD4+ T cells from blood. The receptor set was obtained from a woman aged 30 to 39 in good health.

The sample holds a few counts of this clone. This chain joins TRBV7-2 and TRBJ1-1; maybe TRBD1 (6 bases). CDR3 length equals 14 residues. Germline V gene sequence: CDR1 SGHTA, CDR2 FQGNSA. V was clipped by 1 base and J by 7 bases, with 13 bases between them. CDR3 sequence (DNA): TGTGCCAGCAGCTTAGGTCCTTCAGGGGTTGAAGCTTTCTTT. Its protein product is CASSLGPSGVEAFF.

This chain links TRBV19 with TRBJ2-1, with 10 bases matching TRBD2. With 9 bases clipped from V and 9 bases from J, the junction kept 11 bases outside the gene matches. Germline loops: CDR1 LNHDA, CDR2 SQIVND (reference sequence). The CDR3 has 14 residues. The CDR3, as DNA: TGTGCCAGCGATGACAGCGGGGGGGTGCGTGAGCAGTTCTTC. This translates into CASDDSGGVREQFF.